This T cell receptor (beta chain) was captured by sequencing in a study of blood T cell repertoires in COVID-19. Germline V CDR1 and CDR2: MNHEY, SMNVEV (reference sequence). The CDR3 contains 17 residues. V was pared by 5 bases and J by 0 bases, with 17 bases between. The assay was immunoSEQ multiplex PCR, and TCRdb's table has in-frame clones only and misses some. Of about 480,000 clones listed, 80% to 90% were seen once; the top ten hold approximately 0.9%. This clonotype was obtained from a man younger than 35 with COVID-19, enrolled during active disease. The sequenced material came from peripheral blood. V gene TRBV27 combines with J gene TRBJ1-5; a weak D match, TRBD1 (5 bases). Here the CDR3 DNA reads TGTGCCAGCAGTCCCCGAGACAGCTCCTATAGCAATCAGCCCCAGCATTTT. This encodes CASSPRDSSYSNQPQHF.